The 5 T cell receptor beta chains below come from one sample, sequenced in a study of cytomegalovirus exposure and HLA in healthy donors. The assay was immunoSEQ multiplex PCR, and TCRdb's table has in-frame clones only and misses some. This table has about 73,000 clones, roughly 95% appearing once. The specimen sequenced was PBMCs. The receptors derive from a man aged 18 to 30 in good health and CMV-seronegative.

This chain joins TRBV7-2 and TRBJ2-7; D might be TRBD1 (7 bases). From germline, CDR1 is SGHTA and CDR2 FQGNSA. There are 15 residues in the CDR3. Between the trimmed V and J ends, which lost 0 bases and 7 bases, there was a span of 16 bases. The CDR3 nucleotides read TGTGCCAGCAGCTTAGCACAGGGGACTCGGGGGGAGCAGTACTTC. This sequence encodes CASSLAQGTRGEQYF.

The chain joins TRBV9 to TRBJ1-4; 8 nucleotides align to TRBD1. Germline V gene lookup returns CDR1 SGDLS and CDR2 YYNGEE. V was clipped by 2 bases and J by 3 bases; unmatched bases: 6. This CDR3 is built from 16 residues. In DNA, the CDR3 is TGTGCCAGCAGCGTCGACAGGGGAAATTCTAATGAAAAACTGTTTTTT. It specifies CASSVDRGNSNEKLFF.

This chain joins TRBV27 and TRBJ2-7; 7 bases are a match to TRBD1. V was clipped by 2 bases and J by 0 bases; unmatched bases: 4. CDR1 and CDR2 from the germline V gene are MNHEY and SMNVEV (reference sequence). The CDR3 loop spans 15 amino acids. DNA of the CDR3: TGTGCCAGCAGTTTAGAGGGGGCCAACTCCTACGAGCAGTACTTC. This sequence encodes CASSLEGANSYEQYF.

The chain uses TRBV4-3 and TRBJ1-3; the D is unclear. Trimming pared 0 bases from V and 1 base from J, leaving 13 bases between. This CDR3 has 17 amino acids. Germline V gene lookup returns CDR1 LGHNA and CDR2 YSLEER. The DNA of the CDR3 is TGCGCCAGCAGCCAAGATAACCAGGTCTTGTCTGGAAACACCATATATTTT. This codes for CASSQDNQVLSGNTIYF.

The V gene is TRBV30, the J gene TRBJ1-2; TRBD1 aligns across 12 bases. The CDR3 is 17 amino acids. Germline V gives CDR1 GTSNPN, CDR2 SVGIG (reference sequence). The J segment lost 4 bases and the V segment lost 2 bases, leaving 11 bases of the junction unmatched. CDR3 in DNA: TGTGCCTGGAGTAATCCGGGACAGGGGGCTCTTGGCTATGGCTACACCTTC. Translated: CAWSNPGQGALGYGYTF.